This TCR beta chain was found in a study of shared clonotypes between healthy human individuals (dated by TCRdb to 2020 to 2021). Regarding the research as a whole: The cohort included three men and two women between 18 and 49 years of age. Between about 0.85 and 9.5 billion PBMCs per donor were obtained by leukapheresis. To estimate repertoire size and how much clonotype sharing occurs between individuals, the study deeply sequenced the blood TCR repertoires of roughly 5 healthy adults. Libraries were prepared and TCR repertoires were sequenced by different laboratories using diverse techniques, in order to increase sequencing depth and limit assay-specific biases. For each donor, CD4 naive and CD4 memory were each given three plates, CD8 naive was given two plates, and CD8 memory was given one plate.

General conclusions and limits of the study: Based on pairwise subsampling, the degree of clonotype sharing among donors was expected to be affected by sequencing depth. Naive subsets generally had larger estimated clonotype richness than memory subsets. Only blood was sampled, and tissue TCR repertoires likely differ from those in blood. The genetic and exposure-history diversity represented was limited by the small number of donors. About 5% of naive CD4, 3.5% of naive CD8, approximately 2% of memory CD4, and around 0.4% of memory CD8 clonotypes were shared across several donors. Compared with non-shared clonotypes, clonotypes shared by all four sorted-subset donors had higher generation probabilities. Incomplete sequencing was indicated by rarefaction of sorted-subset datasets, despite the large sequencing depth.

TCR CDR3 regions were amplified from genomic DNA by multiplex PCR using the deep immunoSEQ assay. Extracted genomic DNA from each cell subset was spread evenly across all wells of several immunoSEQ 96-well plates, with each plate serving as a replicate. For sorted subsets, each replicate PCR was loaded with roughly 190 ng genomic DNA, equivalent to 30,000 or so T cell genomes. Purified libraries were quantified with a Qubit 3.0 fluorometer, sized on a Bioanalyzer 2100, and re-quantified with the KAPA Library Quantification kit. Every immunoSEQ 96-well plate was sequenced on a dedicated single-read 150-cycle Illumina NextSeq 550 flow cell. In the source study's methods: Because the immunoSEQ output held only junctional sequences and lacked quality scores, the filtering could not match the filtering applied to full-length reads. To assign V/J genes and CDR3, sequences were annotated against IMGT germline references using PyIR, a Python wrapper for IgBLAST v1.9. Any read was removed if the V/J assignment was weak (E-value above 1e-6), the CDR3 was missing, or the read contained stop codons, out-of-frame junctions, or ambiguous translated residues. V3J clonotypes were defined as sequences sharing an identical inferred V gene, J gene, and CDR3 amino acid sequence. Percentage overlap between repertoires was computed as shared unique clonotypes divided by the size of the smaller repertoire. RTK rarefaction, the Chao1 estimator, and Recon v2.1 estimates of unobserved clonotypes were used to assess repertoire richness. OLGA was used to compute generation probabilities for all TCRbeta clonotypes that the gDNA method yielded from several donors. TCRdb obtained this table from immuneACCESS and retained in-frame rearrangements with V and J assigned. These tables miss some clones; where compared with another copy, unresolved V genes account for less than half of the shortfall, and the remainder is unexplained. The V and J calls and clone size are taken from that table; D and trimming were inferred from the DNA. Across this sample there are some 2.1 million clones, with roughly 95% seen only once. Together, the top ten hold more than 1.5% of the sample.

For the CD8 naive samples, CD45RO-negative cells were positively selected for CCR7, yielding a CD45RA+CCR7+ population from which TemRA cells were excluded. Donors were healthy HIV-negative adults with no recently reported acute infections or vaccinations. Every donor was a Caucasian adult living in Nashville, Tennessee, USA. After blood collection by leukapheresis, PBMCs were isolated using Ficoll-Histopaque density gradient centrifugation and then cryopreserved in the vapor phase of liquid nitrogen. Analytical flow cytometry was used to check the purity and quantity of every magnetically sorted T cell population. Genomic DNA was isolated from each sorted fraction and quantified by UV absorbance on a Nanodrop 2000c. On this clone: Its antigen is not yet known. Per-base qualities were not stored, and no clone one base away is much larger.

This receptor was identified in a man between 18 and 35 years old in good health. Some clones in this sample may be carry-over from other donors' samples. The sample taken for sequencing was naive CD8+ T cells from PBMCs. Per the publication, the cell subset or site label means: CD45RA+CCR7+.

The CDR3 region reads CASSGREDDTQYF. The nucleotide sequence is given as TGTGCCAGCAGCGGGCGGGAGGATGATACGCAGTATTTT. The chain links TRBV9 with TRBJ2-3, with 8 middle bases fitting TRBD2. At the junction V is shortened by 3 bases and J by 6 bases; bases outside the gene matches: 3. From the cysteine through the phenylalanine, the CDR3 covers 13 amino acids. Of the read, only the CDR3 DNA is kept; its 39 bases are in frame from base 1. Taken from the germline V gene, the CDR1 and CDR2 loops are SGDLS and YYNGEE.